One and the same sample provided the 24 T cell receptor beta chains below, sequenced in a study of OX40 agonist ivuxolimab in advanced cancers. TCRdb's table, derived via immunoSEQ multiplex PCR, lists solely in-frame clones and lacks some. The sample has over 8,000 clones, 77% seen once. The sequenced sample was CD4+ or CD8+ T cells sorted from blood, obtained in a trial of the OX40 agonist ivuxolimab. The receptors originated from an adult with an advanced solid tumor such as melanoma, head and neck, liver or kidney cancer.

The rearrangement links TRBV6-5 to TRBJ2-3, with D possibly being TRBD2 (7 bases). V was trimmed by 5 bases and J by 5 bases, leaving 17 bases between them. Germline CDR1 and CDR2: MNHEY and SVGAGI. This CDR3 spans 15 amino acids. The CDR3 DNA reads as TGTGCCAGCAGTCCCAGCGAGGGGGGGATAGATACGCAGTATTTT. This sequence encodes CASSPSEGGIDTQYF.

The V gene is TRBV5-4, the J gene TRBJ2-7, with 8 positions matching TRBD1. The V gene's germline CDR1 is SGHNT and CDR2 YYREEE (reference sequence). The ends lost 1 base at V and 0 bases at J; junction bases unmatched: 3. CDR3 length: 15 residues. The CDR3 DNA reads as TGTGCCAGCAGCTTGCAACAGGGGGTCTCCTACGAGCAGTACTTC. Protein sequence: CASSLQQGVSYEQYF. The variable domain in full, with the rest retrieved from reference TRBV5-4 and TRBJ2-7, is ETGVTQSPTHLIKTRGQQVTLRCSSQSGHNTVSWYQQALGQGPQFIFQYYREEENGRGNFPPRFSGLQFPNYSSELNVNALELDDSALYLCASSLQQGVSYEQYFGPGTRLTVT.

This chain uses TRBV27 with TRBJ1-4, with TRBD1 matching 7 bases. Germline V lookup: CDR1 MNHEY, CDR2 SMNVEV (reference sequence). V lost 6 bases, J lost 4 bases, and 11 bases stayed unmatched. The CDR3 extends over 16 amino acids. The CDR3 region has the DNA TGTGCCAGCAGCCCCAGGTCGCAGGGGGATAATGAAAAACTGTTTTTT. It encodes CASSPRSQGDNEKLFF. The full variable domain, its missing parts supplied by reference TRBV27 and TRBJ1-4, is EAQVTQNPRYLITVTGKKLTVTCSQNMNHEYMSWYRQDPGLGLRQIYYSMNVEVTDKGDVPEGYKVSRKEKRNFPLILESPSPNQTSLYFCASSPRSQGDNEKLFFGSGTQLSVL.

This clone was seen only a few times. The chain combines TRBV7-9 with TRBJ2-2, with D uncertain. The CDR3 runs 15 residues. V was trimmed by 5 bases and J by 0 bases, leaving 10 bases between them. Per the germline V gene, CDR1 is SEHNR and CDR2 is FQNEAQ (reference sequence). Here the CDR3 reads CASSATTPNTGELFF. The DNA for the CDR3 is TGTGCCAGCAGCGCCACGACACCGAACACCGGGGAGCTGTTTTTT.

The chain links TRBV6-1 to TRBJ2-5; 7 bases agree with TRBD1. In germline, CDR1 is MNHNS, CDR2 SASEGT. V trimming: 8 bases; J trimming: 5 bases; junction bases outside the gene matches: 11. The CDR3 runs to 14 residues. CDR3 DNA: TGTGCCAGCGAGGCAGGGGGAACGATGGAGACCCAGTACTTC. Amino acid sequence: CASEAGGTMETQYF.

This clone turned up a few times. This chain links TRBV27 with TRBJ1-5; D is perhaps TRBD1 (5 bases). V gave up 4 bases and J gave up 0 bases, with 7 bases separating them. Germline CDR1 reads MNHEY; CDR2 reads SMNVEV (reference sequence). The CDR3 runs to 14 residues. The CDR3 nucleotides are TGTGCCAGCAGTTCGACAGATAGCAATCAGCCCCAGCATTTT. Its protein is CASSSTDSNQPQHF.

The chain carries TRBV2 and TRBJ2-1; D possibly matches TRBD1 or TRBD2 (6 bases each). Trimming stripped 2 bases from V and 9 bases from J, with 11 bases between. Germline V lookup: CDR1 SNHLY, CDR2 FYNNEI. The CDR3 length is 13 residues. Here the CDR3 reads CASSELEGGEQFF. The CDR3 nucleotides read TGTGCCAGCAGTGAACTAGAGGGGGGTGAGCAGTTCTTC.

J is TRBJ2-3 and V is TRBV6-1; 10 bases align to TRBD2. CDR3 length: 15 residues. The J segment lost 4 bases and the V segment lost 2 bases, leaving 3 bases of the junction unmatched. Per germline, CDR1 MNHNS and CDR2 SASEGT. CDR3 sequence reads: CASSETAGGPDTQYF. The DNA for the CDR3 is TGTGCCAGCAGTGAAACAGCGGGAGGGCCAGATACGCAGTATTTT.

A few counts support this clone. The chain recombines TRBV4-1 with TRBJ2-1, with TRBD2 identical over 9 bases. Looked up from germline, CDR1 is MGHRA and CDR2 is YSYEKL. The V segment lost 0 bases and the J segment 11 bases; nucleotides outside the gene matches: 8. This CDR3 has 15 residues. The CDR3 spells CASSQERASGNQQFF. The CDR3 DNA reads TGCGCCAGCAGCCAAGAAAGGGCTAGCGGGAATCAGCAGTTCTTC.

The chain carries TRBV19 and TRBJ2-2; 11 nucleotides align to TRBD2. Trimming removed 4 bases from V and 6 bases from J; junction bases left unmatched: 10. In germline, CDR1 is LNHDA, CDR2 SQIVND (reference sequence). CDR3 length: 17 residues. CDR3 DNA: TGTGCCAGTAGTAACCCAAAACTAGCGGGAGTTGCCGGGGAGCTGTTTTTT. The encoded protein is CASSNPKLAGVAGELFF.

This clone occurred once. This rearrangement joins TRBV2 to TRBJ2-1; D remains unclear. Looked up from germline, CDR1 is SNHLY and CDR2 is FYNNEI. The CDR3 has 13 amino acids. Trimming took 3 bases from V and 3 from J, leaving 6 bases between them. For the CDR3, the DNA is TGTGCCAGCAGTGAGATGGACTACAATGAGCAGTTCTTC. Encoded protein: CASSEMDYNEQFF.

The chain has TRBV6-5 and TRBJ2-7; 8 positions match TRBD2. V lost 6 bases and J lost 4; bases outside the gene matches: 5. The CDR3 is 13 amino acids. Per germline, CDR1 MNHEY and CDR2 SVGAGI. CDR3 region: CASRVTSAYEQYF. Here the CDR3 DNA reads TGTGCCAGCAGGGTGACTAGCGCTTACGAGCAGTACTTC.

The CDR3 DNA reads TGTGCCAGCAGCCCCGGGACTAGCCGGAACAATGAGCAGTTCTTC. This codes for CASSPGTSRNNEQFF. The gene calls are TRBV5-5 and TRBJ2-1; 9 bases match TRBD2. Trimming took 4 bases from V and 5 from J; bases not matched to a gene: 7. Per germline, CDR1 SGHKS and CDR2 YYEKEE (reference sequence). The CDR3 covers 15 residues.

The genes are TRBV9 and TRBJ2-5; maybe TRBD2 (6 bases). The CDR3 is made up of 13 amino acids. V dropped 5 bases and J dropped 5 bases, with 13 bases sitting between them. Germline CDR1 reads SGDLS; CDR2 reads YYNGEE. The CDR3 spells CASSEEEGETQYF. The CDR3 coding sequence is TGTGCCAGCAGTGAGGAGGAGGGGGAGACCCAGTACTTC.

This sequence joins TRBV30 and TRBJ2-1; possible D gene TRBD2, 5 bases. V was trimmed by 0 bases and J by 9 bases, leaving 9 bases between them. This CDR3 region has 12 residues. Germline CDR1 GTSNPN, CDR2 SVGIG (reference sequence). The DNA of the CDR3 is TGTGCCTGGAGTGTCCTAGGGAGTGAGCAGTTCTTC. Its protein product is CAWSVLGSEQFF.

CDR3 DNA: TGTGCCAGCAGTTATAGGGGGCTGGGCGAGCAGTACTTC. Residues: CASSYRGLGEQYF. The gene calls are TRBV6-5 and TRBJ2-7; 7 bases fit TRBD1. The CDR3 runs to 13 residues. V lost 3 bases, J lost 6 bases, and 5 bases stayed unmatched. In germline, CDR1 is MNHEY, CDR2 SVGAGI.

This chain uses TRBV6-4 with TRBJ1-2, with D perhaps TRBD1 (6 bases). Germline V lookup: CDR1 MRHNA, CDR2 SNTAGT. The CDR3 has 16 amino acids. Trimming stripped 6 bases from V and 2 bases from J, with 19 bases between. CDR3 DNA sequence: TGTGCCAGCAGCCCAGGACAGTTCCCTTGGAACTATGGCTACACCTTC. Translating gives CASSPGQFPWNYGYTF.

The chain employs TRBV5-4 and TRBJ2-3, with TRBD1 identical over 8 bases. Germline V CDR1 and CDR2: SGHNT, YYREEE (reference sequence). The trim removed 3 bases at V and 2 bases at J, leaving 8 bases unmatched. The CDR3 has 16 amino acids. The CDR3 is CASSSHQGAITDTQYF. For the CDR3, the DNA is TGTGCCAGCAGCTCCCACCAGGGGGCGATCACAGATACGCAGTATTTT.

The chain carries TRBV5-1 and TRBJ1-4; 10 bases agree with TRBD1. The length of the CDR3 is 14 residues. After removal of 0 bases from V and 7 bases from J, the junction contained 0 bases not matched to a gene. The germline gives CDR1 SGHRS, CDR2 YFSETQ. Here the CDR3 reads CASSLGDRGEKLFF. The CDR3 DNA reads TGCGCCAGCAGCTTGGGGGACAGGGGTGAAAAACTGTTTTTT. Full variable domain (rest looked up from reference TRBV5-1 and TRBJ1-4): KAGVTQTPRYLIKTRGQQVTLSCSPISGHRSVSWYQQTPGQGLQFLFEYFSETQRNKGNFPGRFSGRQFSNSRSEMNVSTLELGDSALYLCASSLGDRGEKLFFGSGTQLSVL.

This chain connects TRBV7-8 to TRBJ2-1; D is uncertain. Germline values: CDR1 SGHVS, CDR2 FQNEAQ. Trimming cost V 4 bases and J 4 bases, with 11 bases left between them. The CDR3 is 14 residues long. CDR3 loop: CASSSPGRYNEQFF. The DNA of the CDR3 is TGTGCCAGCAGCTCCCCCGGCAGATACAATGAGCAGTTCTTC.

The chain is built from TRBV6-4 and TRBJ2-3; D may be TRBD2 (6 bases). CDR1 is MRHNA, CDR2 SNTAGT, per germline. Trimming cost V 2 bases and J 5 bases, with 8 bases left between them. This CDR3 region has 13 residues. The CDR3 loop is CASSDQEGDTQYF. The CDR3 nucleotides read TGTGCCAGCAGTGACCAGGAGGGAGATACGCAGTATTTT.

About this clone itself: The same CDR3 can be traced to other DNA sequences in this sample. This rearrangement joins TRBV5-1 to TRBJ1-1; D remains ambiguous. V lost 1 base to trimming and J lost 8 bases, with 15 bases between them. This CDR3 spans 14 amino acids. The germline V gene has CDR1 SGHRS and CDR2 YFSETQ. CDR3 amino acids: CASSLTGIGTEAFF. For the CDR3, the DNA is TGCGCCAGCAGCTTGACGGGGATCGGCACCGAAGCTTTCTTT.

The chain recombines TRBV9 with TRBJ2-1; 12 positions agree with TRBD2. V lost 3 bases to trimming and J lost 3 bases; unmatched junction nucleotides: 4. The germline V gene encodes CDR1 SGDLS and CDR2 YYNGEE. The CDR3 runs 16 residues. The CDR3 nucleotides are TGTGCCAGCAGCGGACCGACTAGCGGGAGCTACAATGAGCAGTTCTTC. Its translation is CASSGPTSGSYNEQFF.

V gene TRBV20-1 combines with J gene TRBJ1-2; the D gene is possibly TRBD1 (6 bases). This CDR3 is 11 amino acids long. Germline V gene sequence: CDR1 DFQATT, CDR2 SNEGSKA (reference sequence). Trimming took off 1 base at V and 9 bases at J, with 9 bases between the two ends. The CDR3 reads CSARGGGSYTF. CDR3 sequence (DNA): TGCAGTGCTAGAGGAGGGGGGAGCTACACCTTC.